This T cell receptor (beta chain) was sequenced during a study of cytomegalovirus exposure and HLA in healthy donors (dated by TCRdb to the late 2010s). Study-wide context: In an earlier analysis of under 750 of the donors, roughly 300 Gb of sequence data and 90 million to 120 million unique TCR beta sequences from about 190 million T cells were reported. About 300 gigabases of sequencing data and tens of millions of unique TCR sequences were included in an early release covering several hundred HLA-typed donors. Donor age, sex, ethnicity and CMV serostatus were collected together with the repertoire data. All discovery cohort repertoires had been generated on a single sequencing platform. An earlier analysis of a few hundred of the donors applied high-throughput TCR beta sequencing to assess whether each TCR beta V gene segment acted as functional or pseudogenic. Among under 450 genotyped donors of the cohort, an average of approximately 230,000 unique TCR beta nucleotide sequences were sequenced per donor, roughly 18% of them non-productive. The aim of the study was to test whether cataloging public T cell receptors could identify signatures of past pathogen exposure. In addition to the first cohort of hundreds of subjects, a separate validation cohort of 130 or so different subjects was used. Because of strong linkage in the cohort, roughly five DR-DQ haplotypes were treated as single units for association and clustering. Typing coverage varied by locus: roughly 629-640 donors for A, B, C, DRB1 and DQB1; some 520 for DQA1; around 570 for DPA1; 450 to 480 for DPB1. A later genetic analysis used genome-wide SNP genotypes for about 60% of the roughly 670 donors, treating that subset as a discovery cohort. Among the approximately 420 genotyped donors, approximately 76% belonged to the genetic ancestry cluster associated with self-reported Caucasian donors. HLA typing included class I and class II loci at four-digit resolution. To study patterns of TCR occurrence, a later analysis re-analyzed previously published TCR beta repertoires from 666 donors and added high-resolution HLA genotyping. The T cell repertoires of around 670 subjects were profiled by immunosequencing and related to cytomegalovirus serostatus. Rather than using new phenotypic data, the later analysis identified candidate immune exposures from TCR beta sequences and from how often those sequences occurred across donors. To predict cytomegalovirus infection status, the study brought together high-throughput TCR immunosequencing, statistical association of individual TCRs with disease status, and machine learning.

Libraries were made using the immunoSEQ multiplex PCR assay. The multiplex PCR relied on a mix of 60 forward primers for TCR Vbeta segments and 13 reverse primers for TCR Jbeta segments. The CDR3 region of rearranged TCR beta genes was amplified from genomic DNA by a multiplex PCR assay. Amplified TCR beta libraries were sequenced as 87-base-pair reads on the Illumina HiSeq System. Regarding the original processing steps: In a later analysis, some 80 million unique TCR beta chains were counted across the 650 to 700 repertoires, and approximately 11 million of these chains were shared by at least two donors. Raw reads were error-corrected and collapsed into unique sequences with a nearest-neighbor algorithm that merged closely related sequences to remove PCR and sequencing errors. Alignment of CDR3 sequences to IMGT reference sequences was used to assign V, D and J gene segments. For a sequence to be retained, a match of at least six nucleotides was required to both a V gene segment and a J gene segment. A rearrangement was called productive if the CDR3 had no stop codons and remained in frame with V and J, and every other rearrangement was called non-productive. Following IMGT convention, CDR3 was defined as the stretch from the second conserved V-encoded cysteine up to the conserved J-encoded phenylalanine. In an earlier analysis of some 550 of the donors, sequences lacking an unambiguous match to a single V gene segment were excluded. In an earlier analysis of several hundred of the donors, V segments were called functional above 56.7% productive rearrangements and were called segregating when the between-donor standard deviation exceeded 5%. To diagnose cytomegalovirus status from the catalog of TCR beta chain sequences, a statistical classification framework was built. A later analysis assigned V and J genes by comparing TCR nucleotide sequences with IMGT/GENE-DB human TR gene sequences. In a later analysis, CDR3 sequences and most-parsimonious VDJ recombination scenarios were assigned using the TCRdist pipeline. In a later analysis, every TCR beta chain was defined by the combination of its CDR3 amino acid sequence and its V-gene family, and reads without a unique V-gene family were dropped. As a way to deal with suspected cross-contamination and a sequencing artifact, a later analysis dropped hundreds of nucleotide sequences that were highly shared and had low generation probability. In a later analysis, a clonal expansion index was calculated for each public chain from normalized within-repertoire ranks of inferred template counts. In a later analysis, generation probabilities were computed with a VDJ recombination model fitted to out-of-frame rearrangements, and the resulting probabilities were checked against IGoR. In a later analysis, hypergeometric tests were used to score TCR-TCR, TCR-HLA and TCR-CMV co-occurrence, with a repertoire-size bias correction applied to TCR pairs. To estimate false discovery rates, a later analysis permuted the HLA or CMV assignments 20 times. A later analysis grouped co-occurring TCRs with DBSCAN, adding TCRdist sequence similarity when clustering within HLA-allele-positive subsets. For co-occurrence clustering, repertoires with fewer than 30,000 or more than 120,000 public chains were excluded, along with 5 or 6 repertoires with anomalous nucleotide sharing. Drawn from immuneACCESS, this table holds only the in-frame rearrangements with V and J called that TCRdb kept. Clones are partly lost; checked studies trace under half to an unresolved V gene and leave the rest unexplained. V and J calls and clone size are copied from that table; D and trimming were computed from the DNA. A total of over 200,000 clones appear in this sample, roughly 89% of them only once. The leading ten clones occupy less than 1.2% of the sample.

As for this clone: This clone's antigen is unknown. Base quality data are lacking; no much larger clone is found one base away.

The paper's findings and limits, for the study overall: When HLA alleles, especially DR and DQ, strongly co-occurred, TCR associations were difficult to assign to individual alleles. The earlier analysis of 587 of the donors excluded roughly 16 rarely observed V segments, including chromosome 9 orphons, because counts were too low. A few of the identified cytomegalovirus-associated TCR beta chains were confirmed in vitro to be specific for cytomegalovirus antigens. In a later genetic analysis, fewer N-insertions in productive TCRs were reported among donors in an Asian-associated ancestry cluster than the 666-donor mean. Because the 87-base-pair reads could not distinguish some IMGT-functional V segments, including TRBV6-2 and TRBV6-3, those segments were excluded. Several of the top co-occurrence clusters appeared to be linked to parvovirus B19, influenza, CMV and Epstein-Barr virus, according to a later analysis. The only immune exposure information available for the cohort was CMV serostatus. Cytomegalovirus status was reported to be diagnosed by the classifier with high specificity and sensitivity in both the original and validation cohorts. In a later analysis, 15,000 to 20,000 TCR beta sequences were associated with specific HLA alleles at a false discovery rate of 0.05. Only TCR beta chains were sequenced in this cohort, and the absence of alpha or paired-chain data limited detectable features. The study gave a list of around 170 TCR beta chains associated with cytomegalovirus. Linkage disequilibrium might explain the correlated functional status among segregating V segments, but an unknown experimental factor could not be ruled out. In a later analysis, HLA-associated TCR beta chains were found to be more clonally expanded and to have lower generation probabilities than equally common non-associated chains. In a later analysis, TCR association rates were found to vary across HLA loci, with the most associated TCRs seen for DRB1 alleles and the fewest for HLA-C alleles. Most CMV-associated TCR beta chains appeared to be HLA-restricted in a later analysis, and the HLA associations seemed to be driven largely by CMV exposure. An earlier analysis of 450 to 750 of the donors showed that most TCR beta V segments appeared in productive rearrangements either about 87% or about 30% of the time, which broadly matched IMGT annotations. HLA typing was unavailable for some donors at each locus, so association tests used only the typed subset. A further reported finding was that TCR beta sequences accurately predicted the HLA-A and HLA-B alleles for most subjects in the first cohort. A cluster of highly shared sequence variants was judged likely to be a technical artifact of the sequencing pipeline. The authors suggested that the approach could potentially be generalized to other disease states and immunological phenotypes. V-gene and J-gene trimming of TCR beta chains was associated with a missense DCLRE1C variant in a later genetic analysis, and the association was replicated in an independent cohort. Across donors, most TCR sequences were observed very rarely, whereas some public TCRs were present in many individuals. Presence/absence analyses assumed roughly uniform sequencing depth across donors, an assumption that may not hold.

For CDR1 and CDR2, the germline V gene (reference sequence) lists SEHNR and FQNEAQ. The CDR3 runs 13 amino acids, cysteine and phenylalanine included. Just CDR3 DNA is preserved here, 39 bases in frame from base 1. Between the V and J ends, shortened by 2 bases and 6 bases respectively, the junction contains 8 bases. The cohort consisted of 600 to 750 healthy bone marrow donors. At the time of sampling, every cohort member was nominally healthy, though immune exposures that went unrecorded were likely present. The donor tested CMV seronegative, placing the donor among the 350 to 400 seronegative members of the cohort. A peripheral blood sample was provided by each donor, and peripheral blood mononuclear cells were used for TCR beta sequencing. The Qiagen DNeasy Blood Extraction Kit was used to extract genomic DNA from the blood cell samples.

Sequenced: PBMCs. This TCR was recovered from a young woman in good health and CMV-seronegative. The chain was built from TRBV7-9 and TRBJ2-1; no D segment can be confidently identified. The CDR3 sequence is CASSLFQLNEQFF. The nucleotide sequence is TGTGCCAGCAGCTTATTCCAACTCAATGAGCAGTTCTTC.